Listed here is a single T cell receptor (beta chain). The data stem from a study of Ad26.COV2.S vaccination and SARS-CoV-2 variants. For the study at large: Intramuscular Ad26.COV2.S at 5x10^10 or 1x10^11 viral particles.

The CDR3 length is 15 residues. V gave up 4 bases and J gave up 2 bases; unmatched junction bases: 5. CDR1 and CDR2 (germline): SGHVS, FQNEAQ. Treatment defined: around 19 received Ad26.COV2.S at low or high dose, single or two shots; 5 received placebo; per-sample allocation not given. All samples were drawn on day 63, counting from the first vaccine or placebo injection. The method was immunoSEQ multiplex PCR; TCRdb's version includes in-frame clones alone and lacks a portion of them. Of some 390,000 clones in the sample, around nine tenths were seen once. The sequence was collected from a person between 18 and 65 years old who received the Ad26.COV2.S COVID-19 vaccine or a placebo. The chain is built from TRBV7-8 and TRBJ2-7; 10 bases map to TRBD2. The source material was peripheral blood, sampled in a trial of Ad26.COV2.S vaccine versus placebo. The CDR3 region is CASSSRTSGAYEQYF. CDR3 bases: TGTGCCAGCAGCTCCCGGACTAGCGGAGCCTACGAGCAGTACTTC.